These 10 T cell receptor beta chains were all obtained from the same sample, sequenced in a study of persistence of HIV-infected CD4 T cells. These receptors are not linked to any known antigen. The libraries were made with immunoSEQ version 4 in survey mode. Clones were read by immunoSEQ multiplex PCR, and TCRdb kept only the in-frame ones, dropping some. The repertoire includes roughly 32,000 clones, around four fifths of them detected once, and around 0.86% sits in the top ten. Stimulation used approximately 9.6 ug/mL lysate from CMV-infected fibroblasts. Sorted nonresponding memory CD4+ T cells were CD40L-negative, CD69-negative, CD45RO-high. Sequencing was performed on CD4+ T cells sorted from PBMCs after roughly 19-hour stimulation, taken from a patient who received antiretroviral therapy. These receptors were collected from an adult man with HIV who was CMV-seropositive.

The chain is built from TRBV4-1 and TRBJ1-5, with a tentative D call TRBD1 (6 bases). CDR1 is MGHRA and CDR2 is YSYEKL in the germline V gene. Trimming removed 2 bases at V and 0 bases at J, with 11 bases between. The CDR3 has 16 residues. CDR3 region: CASSQPSGVSNQPQHF. CDR3 in DNA: TGCGCCAGCAGCCAACCGTCAGGGGTTAGCAATCAGCCCCAGCATTTT.

The chain couples TRBV18 to TRBJ2-2, with 8 positions matching TRBD1. This CDR3 has 14 amino acids. The germline V gene has CDR1 KGHSH and CDR2 LQKENI. V was pared by 9 bases and J by 6 bases, with 9 bases of the junction left unmatched. The CDR3 DNA sequence: TGTGCCAGTAACGAGGACAGGGTGCCCGGGGAGCTGTTTTTT. Translated, it gives CASNEDRVPGELFF.

V and J are TRBV29-1 and TRBJ1-2; D is uncertain. The CDR3 has 14 residues. The germline gives CDR1 SQVTM, CDR2 ANQGSEA. V was shortened by 2 bases and J by 5 bases, with 15 bases between the two germline ends. The CDR3 DNA sequence: TGCAGCGTTGAACCTCTCCCCGGTCGGTATGGCTACACCTTC. Residues: CSVEPLPGRYGYTF. Looking up the rest from reference TRBV29-1 and TRBJ1-2 gives the full variable domain: SAVISQKPSRDICQRGTSLTIQCQVDSQVTMMFWYRQQPGQSLTLIATANQGSEATYESGFVIDKFPISRPNLTFSTLTVSNMSPEDSSIYLCSVEPLPGRYGYTFGSGTRLTVV.

This chain uses TRBV6-5 with TRBJ2-1; a possible D gene is TRBD2 (6 bases). The germline V gene encodes CDR1 MNHEY and CDR2 SVGAGI. Trimming pared 6 bases from V and 8 bases from J, leaving 14 bases between. The CDR3 has 13 amino acids. In DNA, the CDR3 is TGTGCCAGCAGGGACAAAGGGAGGCATGAGCAGTTCTTC. It encodes CASRDKGRHEQFF.

This clone occurred a few times. V gene TRBV7-9 combines with J gene TRBJ2-7; D may be TRBD1 (6 bases). The V gene's germline CDR1 is SEHNR and CDR2 FQNEAQ (reference sequence). V gave up 2 bases and J gave up 2 bases, with 10 bases separating them. This CDR3 is built from 14 residues. CDR3 DNA sequence: TGTGCCAGCAGCTTAATGGGGGCCCCCTACGAGCAGTACTTC. It is translated as CASSLMGAPYEQYF.

This chain links TRBV18 with TRBJ2-7; 14 bases map to TRBD2. This CDR3 spans 17 amino acids. V shed 2 bases, J shed 3 bases, and the junction held 6 bases outside the gene matches. Germline CDR1 and CDR2: KGHSH and LQKENI. The CDR3 loop reads CASSPILGTSGGYEQYF. In DNA form, the CDR3 reads TGTGCCAGCTCACCAATCCTCGGGACTAGCGGGGGCTACGAGCAGTACTTC.

This chain uses TRBV19 with TRBJ1-1; D may be TRBD1 (5 bases). Deletions cut 1 base from V and 1 base from J, with 7 bases between. Germline-derived CDR1 and CDR2 are LNHDA and SQIVND (reference sequence). CDR3 length: 14 amino acids. The CDR3 DNA reads TGTGCCAGTAGTATAGGAGGACAGAACACTGAAGCTTTCTTT. It codes for CASSIGGQNTEAFF.

The chain joins TRBV3-1 (or the pseudogene TRBV3-2) to TRBJ1-2; TRBD1 agrees at 10 bases. Looked up from germline, CDR1 is LGHDT and CDR2 is YNNKEL (reference sequence). The CDR3 has 13 amino acids. Unmatched junction bases numbered 5, after V lost 8 bases and J lost 5 bases. The CDR3 sequence: CASRDRGDYGYTF. CDR3 coding DNA: TGTGCCAGCCGGGACAGGGGAGATTATGGCTACACCTTC.

This clone was observed a handful of times. The chain is built from TRBV7-2 and TRBJ1-2; 10 bases are shared with TRBD1. This CDR3 is 15 amino acids long. V lost 4 bases, J lost 8 bases, and 10 bases stayed unmatched. Germline V gives CDR1 SGHTA, CDR2 FQGNSA. CDR3 coding DNA: TGTGCCAGCAGCTCCCAGTCCGGGACAGGGGTAGGCTACACCTTC. This gives the protein CASSSQSGTGVGYTF.

The V gene is TRBV2, the J gene TRBJ1-3; possible D gene TRBD1, 5 bases. Germline V gene lookup returns CDR1 SNHLY and CDR2 FYNNEI. The CDR3 totals 17 residues. Trimming left V 7 bases short and J 0 bases short, with 19 bases between. The CDR3 DNA sequence: TGTGCCAGCACCTTCTACCTGCGCAGGGTCTCTGGAAACACCATATATTTT. Amino acids: CASTFYLRRVSGNTIYF.